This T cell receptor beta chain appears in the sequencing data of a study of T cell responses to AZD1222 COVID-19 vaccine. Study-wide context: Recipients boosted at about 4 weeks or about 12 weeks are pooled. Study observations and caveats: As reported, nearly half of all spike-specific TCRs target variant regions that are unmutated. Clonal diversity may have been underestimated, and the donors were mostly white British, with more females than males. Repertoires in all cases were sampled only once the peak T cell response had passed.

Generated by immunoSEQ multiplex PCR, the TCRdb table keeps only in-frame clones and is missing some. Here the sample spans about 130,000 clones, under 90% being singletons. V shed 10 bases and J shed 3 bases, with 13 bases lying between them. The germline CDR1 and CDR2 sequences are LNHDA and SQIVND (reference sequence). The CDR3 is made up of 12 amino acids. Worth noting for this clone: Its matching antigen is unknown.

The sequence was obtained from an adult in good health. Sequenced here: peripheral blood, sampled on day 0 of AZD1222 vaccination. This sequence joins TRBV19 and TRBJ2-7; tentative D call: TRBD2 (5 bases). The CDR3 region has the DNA TGTGCCACAGGACTCAACCTCTACGAGCAGTACTTC. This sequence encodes CATGLNLYEQYF.